These 8 T cell receptor beta chains came from one sample sequenced in a study of CD4+ T cells in melanoma. The table came from immunoSEQ multiplex PCR; TCRdb's copy has only in-frame clones and leaves some out. This sample has some 6,800 clones, with about 56% found just once. Sequencing input: cells from a culture (not recorded whether cultured in vitro). All receptors derive from a human donor with melanoma.

The chain couples TRBV7-3 to TRBJ2-7; TRBD1 might be the D (5 bases). V dropped 6 bases and J dropped 3 bases, with 18 bases sitting between them. This CDR3 has 15 amino acids. Germline V gene lookup returns CDR1 SGHTA and CDR2 FQGTGA. The CDR3 is CASSQKTDDGYEQYF. DNA of the CDR3: TGTGCCAGCAGTCAGAAGACAGATGACGGCTACGAGCAGTACTTC.

The chain is built from TRBV9 and TRBJ1-2, with a tentative D call TRBD1 (6 bases). From germline, CDR1 is SGDLS and CDR2 YYNGEE. V lost 2 bases and J 8 bases, leaving 22 bases between the germline ends. CDR3 size: 16 residues. For the CDR3, the DNA is TGTGCCAGCAGCGTCGGACAGATGACAAAAGGTCACGGCTACACCTTC. This encodes CASSVGQMTKGHGYTF.

V is TRBV5-1 and J is TRBJ1-4; 7 positions match TRBD1. CDR1 and CDR2 (germline): SGHRS, YFSETQ. This CDR3 contains 14 residues. J gave up 4 bases and V 7 bases, and 7 bases lay outside the gene matches. CDR3 nucleotides: TGCGCCAGCTCCACCGGGGACAGTAATGAAAAACTGTTTTTT. Protein: CASSTGDSNEKLFF.

The V call is TRBV30, the J call TRBJ2-1; D gene uncertain. Germline values: CDR1 GTSNPN, CDR2 SVGIG (reference sequence). The CDR3 loop spans 12 amino acids. V was shortened by 0 bases and J by 8 bases, with 8 bases between the two germline ends. The CDR3 DNA follows: TGTGCCTGGAGTGTCGGGCCGTATGAGCAGTTCTTC. It yields the protein CAWSVGPYEQFF. The whole variable domain, filled in from reference TRBV30 and TRBJ2-1, reads SQTIHQWPATLVQPVGSPLSLECTVEGTSNPNLYWYRQAAGRGLQLLFYSVGIGQISSEVPQNLSASRPQDRQFILSSKKLLLSDSGFYLCAWSVGPYEQFFGPGTRLTVL.

This clone was counted between two and nine times. The CDR3 loop is CASSQGVIYTGELFF. Here the CDR3 DNA reads TGTGCCAGCAGCCAAGGGGTGATTTACACCGGGGAGCTGTTTTTT. The chain couples TRBV4-2 to TRBJ2-2; D gene ambiguous. The CDR3 has 15 amino acids. The V and J ends lost 1 base and 3 bases respectively, with 9 bases between them. CDR1 is LGHNA and CDR2 is YNFKEQ in the germline V gene.

The chain links TRBV29-1 to TRBJ1-1; TRBD1 might be the D (5 bases). The CDR3 is 16 residues long. Germline values: CDR1 SQVTM, CDR2 ANQGSEA. Trimming removed 2 bases from V and 5 bases from J, with 21 bases in between. The CDR3 region has the DNA TGCAGCGTTGAAAGAGCCACCACATTAAAGGGGACTGAAGCTTTCTTT. Its translation: CSVERATTLKGTEAFF.

This clone was observed a handful of times. V usage is TRBV2 and J usage is TRBJ2-7; 7 bases map to TRBD2. V gave up 11 bases and J gave up 0 bases; unmatched junction bases: 16. Germline-derived CDR1 and CDR2 are SNHLY and FYNNEI. This CDR3 has 16 amino acids. CDR3 DNA: TGTGCCCGCCGGGTGATAAAAGCGGGAACCTCCTACGAGCAGTACTTC. This encodes CARRVIKAGTSYEQYF. Based on the CDR3 plus reference TRBV2 and TRBJ2-7, the full variable domain is EPEVTQTPSHQVTQMGQEVILRCVPISNHLYFYWYRQILGQKVEFLVSFYNNEISEKSEIFDDQFSVERPDGSNFTLKIRSTKLEDSAMYFCARRVIKAGTSYEQYFGPGTRLTVT.

This chain links TRBV5-1 with TRBJ2-3; 9 bases match TRBD2. The CDR3 sequence is 16 residues long. Per the germline V gene, CDR1 is SGHRS and CDR2 is YFSETQ. J was trimmed by 1 base and V by 1 base; bases with no gene match: 4. CDR3 DNA: TGCGCCAGCAGCTTGCGGCCTAGCGGGGGCACAGATACGCAGTATTTT. Amino acids: CASSLRPSGGTDTQYF. Using reference TRBV5-1 and TRBJ2-3 for the parts outside the CDR3, the full variable domain is KAGVTQTPRYLIKTRGQQVTLSCSPISGHRSVSWYQQTPGQGLQFLFEYFSETQRNKGNFPGRFSGRQFSNSRSEMNVSTLELGDSALYLCASSLRPSGGTDTQYFGPGTRLTVL.